This T cell receptor beta chain was recovered during a study of blood T cell repertoires in COVID-19. Study at large: There were acute and convalescent COVID-19 samples, and they came from the United States, Italy and Spain. Nucleic acid was either cDNA or gDNA, and it came from T cells, B-cell-depleted T cells, or PBMCs.

Germline V gives CDR1 MNHEY, CDR2 SMNVEV (reference sequence). The CDR3 length is 13 residues. Profiled with immunoSEQ multiplex PCR; TCRdb holds only in-frame clones, not every one. The repertoire holds about 140,000 clones, with over 70% as singletons. About this clone: At one end, the junction sequence differs from germline, possibly due to a read error. Other DNA sequences of this sample code for an identical CDR3.

Input material: peripheral blood. The sequence derives from a woman in her fifties or sixties with acute or convalescent COVID-19. V and J are TRBV27 and TRBJ2-2, with D tentatively TRBD2 (5 bases). CDR3 loop: CASSFGVTGELFF. CDR3 nucleotides: TGCGCCAGCAGTTTCGGGGTTACCGGGGAGCTGTTTTTT.